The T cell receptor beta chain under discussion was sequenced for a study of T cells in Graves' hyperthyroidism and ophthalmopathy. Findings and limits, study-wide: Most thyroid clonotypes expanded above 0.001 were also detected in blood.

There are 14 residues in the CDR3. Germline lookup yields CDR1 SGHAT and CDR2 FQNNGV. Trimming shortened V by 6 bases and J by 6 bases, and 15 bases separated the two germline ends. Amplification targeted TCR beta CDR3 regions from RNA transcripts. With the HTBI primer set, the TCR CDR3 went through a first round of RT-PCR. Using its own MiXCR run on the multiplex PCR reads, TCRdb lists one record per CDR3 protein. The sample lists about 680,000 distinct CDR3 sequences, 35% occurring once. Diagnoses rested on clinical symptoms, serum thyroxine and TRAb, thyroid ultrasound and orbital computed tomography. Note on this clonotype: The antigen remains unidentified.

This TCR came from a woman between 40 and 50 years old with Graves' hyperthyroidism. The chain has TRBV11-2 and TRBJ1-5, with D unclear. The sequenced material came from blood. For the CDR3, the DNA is TGTGCCAGCAGTCAAAACATGGGAAGTCAGCCCCAGCATTTT. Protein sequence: CASSQNMGSQPQHF.